This entry features one T cell receptor beta chain sequence. The V gene lost 0 bases and the J gene lost 10 bases, with 10 bases spanning the gap. There are 13 residues in the CDR3. Germline assignment: CDR1 SGHAT and CDR2 FQNNGV. TCRdb called the RT-PCR reads again in MiXCR, with one record for every CDR3 protein. The sample yields approximately 730,000 distinct CDR3 sequences, roughly 13% seen once. This sample stems from a study of response to subunit inactivated influenza vaccine. The chain joins TRBV11-2 to TRBJ2-1; D unresolved. The source material was PBMCs from blood, sampled less than 15 days before vaccination. This clonotype originated in a man aged 50 to 60 who received an inactivated influenza vaccine. CDR3 in DNA: TGTGCCAGCAGCTTAGATGGTGGCCCCGAGCAGTTCTTC. Its protein is CASSLDGGPEQFF.